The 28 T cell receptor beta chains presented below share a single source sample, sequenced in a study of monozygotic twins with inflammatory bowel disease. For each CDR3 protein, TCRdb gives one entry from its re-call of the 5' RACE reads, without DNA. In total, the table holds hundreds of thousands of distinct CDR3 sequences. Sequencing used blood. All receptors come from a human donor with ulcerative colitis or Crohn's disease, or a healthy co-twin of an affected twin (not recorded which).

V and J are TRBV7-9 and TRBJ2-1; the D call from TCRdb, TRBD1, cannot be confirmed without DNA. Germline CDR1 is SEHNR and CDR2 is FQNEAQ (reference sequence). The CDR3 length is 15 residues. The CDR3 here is CASSSPGTSTHEQFF.

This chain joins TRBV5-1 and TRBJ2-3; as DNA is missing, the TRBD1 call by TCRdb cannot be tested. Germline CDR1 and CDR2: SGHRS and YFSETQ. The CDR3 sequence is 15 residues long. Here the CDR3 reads CASLPGGGSTDTQYF.

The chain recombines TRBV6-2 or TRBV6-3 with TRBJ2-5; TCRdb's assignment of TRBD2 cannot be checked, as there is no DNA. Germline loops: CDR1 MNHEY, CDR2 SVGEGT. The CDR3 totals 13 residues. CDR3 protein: CASSYLAWETQYF.

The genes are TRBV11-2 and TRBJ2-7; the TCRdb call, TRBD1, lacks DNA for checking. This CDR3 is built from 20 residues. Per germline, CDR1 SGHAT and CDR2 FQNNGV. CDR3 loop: CASSLRPGTGYNSSSYEQYF. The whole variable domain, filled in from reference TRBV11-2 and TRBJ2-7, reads EAGVAQSPRYKIIEKRQSVAFWCNPISGHATLYWYQQILGQGPKLLIQFQNNGVVDDSQLPKDRFSAERLKGVDSTLKIQPAKLEDSAVYLCASSLRPGTGYNSSSYEQYFGPGTRLTVT.

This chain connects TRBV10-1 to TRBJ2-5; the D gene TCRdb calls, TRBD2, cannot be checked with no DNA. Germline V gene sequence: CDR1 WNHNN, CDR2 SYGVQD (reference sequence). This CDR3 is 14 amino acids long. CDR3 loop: CASSASGRRETQYF.

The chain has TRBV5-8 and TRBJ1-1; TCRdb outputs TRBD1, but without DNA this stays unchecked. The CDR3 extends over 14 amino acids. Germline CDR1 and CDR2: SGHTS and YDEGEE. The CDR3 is CASSLQGPNTEAFF.

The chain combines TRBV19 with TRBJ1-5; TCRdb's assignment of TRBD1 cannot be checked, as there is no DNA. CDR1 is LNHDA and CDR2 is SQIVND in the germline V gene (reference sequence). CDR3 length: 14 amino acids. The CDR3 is CASSMGGSYQPQHF.

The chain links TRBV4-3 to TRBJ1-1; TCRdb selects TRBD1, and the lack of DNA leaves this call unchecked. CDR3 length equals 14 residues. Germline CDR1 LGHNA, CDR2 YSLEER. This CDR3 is CASSLIGGPTEAFF.

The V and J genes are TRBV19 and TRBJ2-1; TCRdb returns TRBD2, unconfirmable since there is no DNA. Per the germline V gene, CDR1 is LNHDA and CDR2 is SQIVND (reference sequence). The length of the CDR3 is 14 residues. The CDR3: CASGGTRSYNEQFF.

CDR3 residues: CASSQLGLAGVEQYF. This sequence joins TRBV4-2 and TRBJ2-7; TCRdb reports TRBD2, a call that lacks DNA to check it against. CDR1 and CDR2 (germline): LGHNA, YNFKEQ. This CDR3 spans 15 amino acids.

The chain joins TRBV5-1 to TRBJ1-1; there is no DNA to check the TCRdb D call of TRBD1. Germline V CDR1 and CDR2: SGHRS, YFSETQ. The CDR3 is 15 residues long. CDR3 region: CASSLDPRGNTEAFF.

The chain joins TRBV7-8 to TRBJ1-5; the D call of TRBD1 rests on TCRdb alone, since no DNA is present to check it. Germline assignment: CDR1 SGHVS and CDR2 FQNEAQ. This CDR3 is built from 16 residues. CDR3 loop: CASSPGPGQGHQPQHF. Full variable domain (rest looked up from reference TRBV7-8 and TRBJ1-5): GAGVSQSPRYKVAKRGQDVALRCDPISGHVSLFWYQQALGQGPEFLTYFQNEAQLDKSGLPSDRFFAERPEGSVSTLKIQRTQQEDSAVYLCASSPGPGQGHQPQHFGDGTRLSIL.

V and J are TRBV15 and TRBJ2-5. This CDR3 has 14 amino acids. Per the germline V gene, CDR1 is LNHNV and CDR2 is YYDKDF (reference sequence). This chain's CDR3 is CATSRDLGFETQYF.

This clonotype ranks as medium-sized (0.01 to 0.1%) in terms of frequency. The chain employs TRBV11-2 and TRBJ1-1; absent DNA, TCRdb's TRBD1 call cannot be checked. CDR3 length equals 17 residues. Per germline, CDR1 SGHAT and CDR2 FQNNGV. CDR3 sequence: CASSLVVRGQANTEAFF.

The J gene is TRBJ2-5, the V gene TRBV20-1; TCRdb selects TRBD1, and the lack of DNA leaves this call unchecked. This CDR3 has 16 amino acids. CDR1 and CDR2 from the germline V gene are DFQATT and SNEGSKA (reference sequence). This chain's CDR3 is CSARELIRDRQETQYF.

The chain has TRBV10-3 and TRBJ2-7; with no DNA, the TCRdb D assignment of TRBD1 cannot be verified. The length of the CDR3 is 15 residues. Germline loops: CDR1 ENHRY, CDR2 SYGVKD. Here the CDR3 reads CAISEDQGAAYEQYF.

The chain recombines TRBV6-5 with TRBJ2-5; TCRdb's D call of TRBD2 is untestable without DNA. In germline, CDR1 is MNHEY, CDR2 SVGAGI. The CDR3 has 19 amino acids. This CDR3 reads CASSYSKVLSKKPQETQYF.

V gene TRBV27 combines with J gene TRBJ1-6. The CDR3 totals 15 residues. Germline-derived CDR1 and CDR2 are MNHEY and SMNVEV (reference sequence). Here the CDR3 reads CASSMEGRGNSPLHF.

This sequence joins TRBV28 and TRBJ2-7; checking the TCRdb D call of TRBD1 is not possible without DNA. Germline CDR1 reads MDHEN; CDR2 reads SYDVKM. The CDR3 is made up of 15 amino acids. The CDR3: CASSFDFGQGYEQYF.

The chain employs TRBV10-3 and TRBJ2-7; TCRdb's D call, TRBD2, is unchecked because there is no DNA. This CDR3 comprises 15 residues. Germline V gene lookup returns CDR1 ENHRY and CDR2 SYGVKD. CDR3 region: CAIRQSGGVVDEQYF.

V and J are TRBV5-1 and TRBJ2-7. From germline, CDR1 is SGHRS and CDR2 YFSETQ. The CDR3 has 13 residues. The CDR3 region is CASSHPTSSEQYF.

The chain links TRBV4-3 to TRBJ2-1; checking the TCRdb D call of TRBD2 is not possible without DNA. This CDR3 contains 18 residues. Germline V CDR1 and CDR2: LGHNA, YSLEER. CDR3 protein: CASSQDWVARSSYNEQFF.

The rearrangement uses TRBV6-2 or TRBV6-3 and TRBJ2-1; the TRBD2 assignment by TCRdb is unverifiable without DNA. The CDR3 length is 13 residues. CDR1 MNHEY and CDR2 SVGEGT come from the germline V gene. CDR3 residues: CASRTSSLWGQFF.

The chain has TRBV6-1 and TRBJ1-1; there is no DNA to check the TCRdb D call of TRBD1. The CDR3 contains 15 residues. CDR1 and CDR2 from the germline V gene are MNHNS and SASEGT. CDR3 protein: CASSLRDREGITAFF.

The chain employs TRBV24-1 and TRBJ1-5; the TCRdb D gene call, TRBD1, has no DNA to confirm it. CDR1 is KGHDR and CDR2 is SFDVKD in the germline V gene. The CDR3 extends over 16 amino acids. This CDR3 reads CATSDSRVPRSQPQHF.

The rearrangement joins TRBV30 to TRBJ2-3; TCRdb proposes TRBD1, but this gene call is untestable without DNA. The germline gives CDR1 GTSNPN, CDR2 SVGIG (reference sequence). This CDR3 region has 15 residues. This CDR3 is CAWSPPRGRADTQYF.

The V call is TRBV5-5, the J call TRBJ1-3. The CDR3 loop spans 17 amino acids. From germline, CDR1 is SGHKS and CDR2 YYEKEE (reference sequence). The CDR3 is CASSFIGAPTSGNTIYF.

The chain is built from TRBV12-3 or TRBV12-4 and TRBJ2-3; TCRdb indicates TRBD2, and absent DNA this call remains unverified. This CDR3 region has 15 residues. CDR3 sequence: CASSFDLPGTDTQYF.